This T cell receptor beta chain was identified during a study of T cells in Graves' hyperthyroidism and ophthalmopathy. Ten or more counts support this clonotype. Trimming removed 4 bases from V and 3 bases from J; junction bases left unmatched: 16. The CDR3 totals 18 residues. Per the germline V gene, CDR1 is MGHDK and CDR2 is SYGVNS. Template material for amplifying TCR beta CDR3 regions consisted of RNA transcripts. Using the HTBI primer set, a first-round RT-PCR was run on the TCR CDR3. TCRdb independently ran MiXCR on the multiplex PCR reads; one entry per CDR3 protein. Among 500,000 to 700,000 distinct CDR3 sequences listed, over 15% were seen once.

The chain carries TRBV25-1 and TRBJ2-5; 8 nucleotides match TRBD2. The TCR sequence derives from a woman between 18 and 30 years old with Graves' hyperthyroidism. The specimen was blood. CDR3 sequence (DNA): TGTGCCAGCAGTGCATGTAGCGGGGCCTCTCGGGTGGAAGAGACCCAGTACTTC. It specifies CASSACSGASRVEETQYF.